The sequence of this T cell receptor beta chain was determined in a study of T-cell memory formation after mild COVID-19. Study findings and constraints: The study found balanced CD4/CD8 in clones contracting day 15 to 85 and a CD4+ lean in later expanders. Several responding clones turned up in pre-infection memory, indicating that cross-reactive memory may have taken part. Among clones peaking at day 37 in the second wave, SARS-CoV-2 specificity remained unconfirmed. Clones which contracted sat mainly in CM and EM if CD4+, and in EMRA if CD8+.

In TCRdb, the 5' RACE reads were re-called with MiXCR into one record per CDR3 protein. The profile covers about 250,000 distinct CDR3 sequences, with about a sixth appearing a single time and 3.5% to 4% taken by the ten largest. Germline assignment: CDR1 LNHDA and CDR2 SQIVND (reference sequence). Between the trimmed V and J ends, which lost 6 bases and 8 bases, there was a span of 13 bases. CDR3 length equals 12 residues. There are a few counts of this clonotype. Its antigen remains unknown. Specimen: PBMCs or a T cell subset sorted from them (not recorded which). The chain joins TRBV19 to TRBJ1-1, with D unclear. The receptor was derived from a man younger than 35 who had mild COVID-19 (a few samples of this study predate the infection). Cell type and time point are not known. CDR3 region: CASSYRPGEAFF. CDR3 sequence (DNA): TGTGCCAGTAGCTATAGACCTGGGGAAGCTTTCTTT.